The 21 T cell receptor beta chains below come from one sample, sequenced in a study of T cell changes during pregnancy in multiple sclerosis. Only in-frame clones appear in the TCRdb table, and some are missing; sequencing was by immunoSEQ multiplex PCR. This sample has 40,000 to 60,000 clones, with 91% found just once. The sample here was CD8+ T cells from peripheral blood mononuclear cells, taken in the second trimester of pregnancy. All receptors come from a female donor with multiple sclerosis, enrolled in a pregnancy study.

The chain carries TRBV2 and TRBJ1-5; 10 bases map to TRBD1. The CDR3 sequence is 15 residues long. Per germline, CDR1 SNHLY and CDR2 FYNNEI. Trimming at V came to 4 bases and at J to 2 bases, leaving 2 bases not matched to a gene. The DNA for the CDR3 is TGTGCCAGCAGTGGGGACAGGGGTGGCAATCAGCCCCAGCATTTT. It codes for CASSGDRGGNQPQHF.

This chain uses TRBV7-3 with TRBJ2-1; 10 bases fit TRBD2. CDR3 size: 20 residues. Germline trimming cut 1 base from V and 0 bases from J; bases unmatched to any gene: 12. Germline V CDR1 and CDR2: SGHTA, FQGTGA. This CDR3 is CASSLRAGLAIMSSYNEQFF. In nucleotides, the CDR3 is TGTGCCAGCAGCTTAAGGGCGGGACTAGCGATTATGAGCTCCTACAATGAGCAGTTCTTC. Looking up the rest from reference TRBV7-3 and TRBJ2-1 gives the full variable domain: GAGVSQTPSNKVTEKGKYVELRCDPISGHTALYWYRQSLGQGPEFLIYFQGTGAADDSGLPNDRFFAVRPEGSVSTLKIQRTERGDSAVYLCASSLRAGLAIMSSYNEQFFGPGTRLTVL.

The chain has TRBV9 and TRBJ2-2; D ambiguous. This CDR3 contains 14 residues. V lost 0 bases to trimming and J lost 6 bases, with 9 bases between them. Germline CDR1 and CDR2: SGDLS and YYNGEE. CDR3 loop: CASSVGQTAGELFF. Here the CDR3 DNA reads TGTGCCAGCAGCGTAGGGCAAACCGCCGGGGAGCTGTTTTTT.

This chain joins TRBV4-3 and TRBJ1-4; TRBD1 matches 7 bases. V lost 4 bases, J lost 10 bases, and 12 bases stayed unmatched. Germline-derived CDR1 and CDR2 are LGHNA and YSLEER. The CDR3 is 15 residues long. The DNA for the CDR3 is TGCGCCAGCAGCCCAACAGGGACAGTTCTTGCAAAACTGTTTTTT. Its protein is CASSPTGTVLAKLFF.

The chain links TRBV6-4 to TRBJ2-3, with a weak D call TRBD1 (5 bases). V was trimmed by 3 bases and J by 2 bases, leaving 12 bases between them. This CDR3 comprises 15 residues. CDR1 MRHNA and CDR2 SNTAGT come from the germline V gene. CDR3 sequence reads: CASSEEKGATDTQYF. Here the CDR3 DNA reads TGTGCCAGCAGTGAAGAGAAAGGGGCCACAGATACGCAGTATTTT.

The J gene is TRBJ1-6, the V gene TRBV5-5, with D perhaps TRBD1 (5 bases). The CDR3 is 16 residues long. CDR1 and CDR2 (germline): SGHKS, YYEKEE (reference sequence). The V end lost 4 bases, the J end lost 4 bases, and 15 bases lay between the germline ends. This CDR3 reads CASSPGQGIYNSPLHF. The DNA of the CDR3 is TGTGCCAGCAGCCCTGGCCAGGGAATTTATAATTCACCCCTCCACTTT.

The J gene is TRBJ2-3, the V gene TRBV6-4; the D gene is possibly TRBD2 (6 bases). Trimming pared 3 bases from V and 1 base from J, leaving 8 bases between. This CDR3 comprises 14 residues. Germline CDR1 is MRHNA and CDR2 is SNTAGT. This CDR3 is CASSEGEGTDTQYF. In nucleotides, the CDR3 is TGTGCCAGCAGTGAGGGGGAGGGCACAGATACGCAGTATTTT.

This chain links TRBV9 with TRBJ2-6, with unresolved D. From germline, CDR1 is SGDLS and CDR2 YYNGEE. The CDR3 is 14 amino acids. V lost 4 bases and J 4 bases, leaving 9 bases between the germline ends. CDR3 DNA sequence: TGTGCCAGCAGCACCCTATTAGGGGCCAACGTCCTGACTTTC. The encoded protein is CASSTLLGANVLTF.

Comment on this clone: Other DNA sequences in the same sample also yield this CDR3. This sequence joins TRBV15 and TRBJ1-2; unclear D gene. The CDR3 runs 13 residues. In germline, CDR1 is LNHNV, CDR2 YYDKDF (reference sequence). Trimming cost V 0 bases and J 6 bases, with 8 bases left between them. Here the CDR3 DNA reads TGTGCCACCAGCAGAGAAGAAGGAGATGGCTACACCTTC. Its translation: CATSREEGDGYTF.

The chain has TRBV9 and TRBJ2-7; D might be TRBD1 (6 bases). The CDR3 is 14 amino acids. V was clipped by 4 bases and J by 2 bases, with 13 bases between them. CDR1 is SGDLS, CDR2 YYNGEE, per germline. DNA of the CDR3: TGTGCCAGCAGCCGTGGCAGGGGCGCCTACGAGCAGTACTTC. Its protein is CASSRGRGAYEQYF.

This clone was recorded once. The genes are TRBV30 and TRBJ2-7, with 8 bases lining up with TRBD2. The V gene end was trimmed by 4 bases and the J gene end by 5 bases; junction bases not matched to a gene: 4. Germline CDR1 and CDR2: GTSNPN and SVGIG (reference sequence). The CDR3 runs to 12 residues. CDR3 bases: TGTGCCTGGAATAGCGGGGATCACGAGCAGTACTTC. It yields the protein CAWNSGDHEQYF. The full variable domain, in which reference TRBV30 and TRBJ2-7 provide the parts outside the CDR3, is SQTIHQWPATLVQPVGSPLSLECTVEGTSNPNLYWYRQAAGRGLQLLFYSVGIGQISSEVPQNLSASRPQDRQFILSSKKLLLSDSGFYLCAWNSGDHEQYFGPGTRLTVT.

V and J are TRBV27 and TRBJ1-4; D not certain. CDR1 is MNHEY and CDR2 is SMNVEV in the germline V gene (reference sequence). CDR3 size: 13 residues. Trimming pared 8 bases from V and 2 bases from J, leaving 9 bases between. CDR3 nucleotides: TGTGCCAGCGCGAAGATTACTAATGAAAAACTGTTTTTT. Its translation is CASAKITNEKLFF.

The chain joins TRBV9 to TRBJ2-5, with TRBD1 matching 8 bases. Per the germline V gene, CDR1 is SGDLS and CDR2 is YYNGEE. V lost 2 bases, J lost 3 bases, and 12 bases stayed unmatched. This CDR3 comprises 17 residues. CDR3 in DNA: TGTGCCAGCAGCGTCCCTCTTATCGGACAGGGAGAAGAGACCCAGTACTTC. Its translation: CASSVPLIGQGEETQYF.

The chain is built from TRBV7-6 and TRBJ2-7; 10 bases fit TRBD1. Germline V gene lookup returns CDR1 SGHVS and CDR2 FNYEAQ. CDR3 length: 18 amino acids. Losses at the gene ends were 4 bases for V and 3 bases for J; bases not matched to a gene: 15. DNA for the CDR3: TGTGCCAGCAGCTCTCCGGCGACAGGGGGCGAGGGGAGCTACGAGCAGTACTTC. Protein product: CASSSPATGGEGSYEQYF. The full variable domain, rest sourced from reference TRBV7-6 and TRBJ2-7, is GAGVSQSPRYKVTKRGQDVALRCDPISGHVSLYWYRQALGQGPEFLTYFNYEAQQDKSGLPNDRFSAERPEGSISTLTIQRTEQRDSAMYRCASSSPATGGEGSYEQYFGPGTRLTVT.

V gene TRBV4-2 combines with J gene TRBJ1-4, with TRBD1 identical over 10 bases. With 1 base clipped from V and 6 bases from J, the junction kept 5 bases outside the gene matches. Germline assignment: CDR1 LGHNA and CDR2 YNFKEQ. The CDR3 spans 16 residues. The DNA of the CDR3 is TGTGCCAGCAGCCAAGCCCGGGACAGGGGATATGAAAAACTGTTTTTT. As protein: CASSQARDRGYEKLFF.

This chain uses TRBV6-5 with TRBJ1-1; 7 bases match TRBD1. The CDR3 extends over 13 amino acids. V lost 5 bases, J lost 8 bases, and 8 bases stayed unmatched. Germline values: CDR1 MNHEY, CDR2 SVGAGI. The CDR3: CASSHGTAGEAFF. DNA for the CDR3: TGTGCCAGCAGTCACGGGACAGCCGGGGAAGCTTTCTTT.

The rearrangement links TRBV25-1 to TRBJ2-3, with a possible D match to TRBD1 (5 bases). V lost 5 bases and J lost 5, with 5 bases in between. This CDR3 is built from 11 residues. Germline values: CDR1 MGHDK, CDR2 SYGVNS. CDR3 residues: CASSRGDTQYF. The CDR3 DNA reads TGTGCCAGCAGTAGGGGAGATACGCAGTATTTT.

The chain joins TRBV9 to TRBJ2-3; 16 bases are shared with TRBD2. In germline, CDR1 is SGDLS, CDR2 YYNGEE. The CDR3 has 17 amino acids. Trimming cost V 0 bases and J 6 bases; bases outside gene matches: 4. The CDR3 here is CASSVGGLAGGRDTQYF. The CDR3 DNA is TGTGCCAGCAGCGTAGGGGGACTAGCGGGGGGGAGGGATACGCAGTATTTT.

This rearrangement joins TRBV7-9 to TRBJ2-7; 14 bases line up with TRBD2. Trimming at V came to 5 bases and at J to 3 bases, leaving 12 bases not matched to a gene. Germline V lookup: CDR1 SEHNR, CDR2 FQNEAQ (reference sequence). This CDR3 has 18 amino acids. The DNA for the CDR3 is TGTGCCAGCAGCAGCCGGACTAGCGGGGGGCCGCCGGACTACGAGCAGTACTTC. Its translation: CASSSRTSGGPPDYEQYF. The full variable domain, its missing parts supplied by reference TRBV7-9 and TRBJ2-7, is DTGVSQNPRHKITKRGQNVTFRCDPISEHNRLYWYRQTLGQGPEFLTYFQNEAQLEKSRLLSDRFSAERPKGSFSTLEIQRTEQGDSAMYLCASSSRTSGGPPDYEQYFGPGTRLTVT.

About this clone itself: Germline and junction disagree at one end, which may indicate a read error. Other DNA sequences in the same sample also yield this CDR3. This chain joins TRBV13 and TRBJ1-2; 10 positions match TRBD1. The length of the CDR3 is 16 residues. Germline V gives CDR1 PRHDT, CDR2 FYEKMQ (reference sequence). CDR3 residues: CASSLGRGQGFYGYTF. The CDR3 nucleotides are TGTGCCAGCAGCCTAGGCCGGGGACAGGGGTTCTATGGCTACACCTTC. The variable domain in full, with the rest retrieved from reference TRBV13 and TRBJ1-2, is AAGVIQSPRHLIKEKRETATLKCYPIPRHDTVYWYQQGPGQDPQFLISFYEKMQSDKGSIPDRFSAQQFSDYHSELNMSSLELGDSALYFCASSLGRGQGFYGYTFGSGTRLTVV.

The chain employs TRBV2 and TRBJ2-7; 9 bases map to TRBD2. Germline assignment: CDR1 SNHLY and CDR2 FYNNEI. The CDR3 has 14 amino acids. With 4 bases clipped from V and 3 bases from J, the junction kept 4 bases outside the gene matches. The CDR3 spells CASSGQAGGYEQYF. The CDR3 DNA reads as TGTGCCAGCAGTGGCCAAGCGGGGGGCTACGAGCAGTACTTC. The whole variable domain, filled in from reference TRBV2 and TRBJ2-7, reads EPEVTQTPSHQVTQMGQEVILRCVPISNHLYFYWYRQILGQKVEFLVSFYNNEISEKSEIFDDQFSVERPDGSNFTLKIRSTKLEDSAMYFCASSGQAGGYEQYFGPGTRLTVT.